These 17 T cell receptor beta chains share one sample of origin, sequenced in a study of blood T cell repertoires in COVID-19. Clones were sequenced by immunoSEQ multiplex PCR, and TCRdb holds only the in-frame ones, with some missing. The profile shows fewer than 200,000 clones, roughly 80% of them singletons. Sequencing was carried out using PBMCs or T cells enriched from blood (not recorded which). All receptors come from a woman in her thirties or forties with acute COVID-19.

This clone showed up just a few times. This specimen includes other DNA sequences encoding the same CDR3. In nucleotides, the CDR3 is TGTGCCAGCAGTGATAGGGAGGCGAGTGGAAACACCATATATTTT. It translates to CASSDREASGNTIYF. The chain couples TRBV2 to TRBJ1-3; D uncertain. V lost 3 bases and J lost 3, with 12 bases in between. Germline CDR1 and CDR2: SNHLY and FYNNEI. CDR3 length: 15 residues.

This clone was recorded a few times. The chain is built from TRBV11-3 and TRBJ1-4, with 7 positions matching TRBD1. The CDR3 is 16 amino acids. The ends lost 5 bases at V and 4 bases at J; junction bases unmatched: 10. Germline-derived CDR1 and CDR2 are SGHNT and YENEEA. Here the CDR3 reads CASSLIQTGINEKLFF. Written as DNA, the CDR3 is TGTGCCAGCAGCCTGATCCAGACAGGGATTAATGAAAAACTGTTTTTT.

The CDR3 region has the DNA TGCGCCAGCAGCCAAGAAGCGGATGCCTACGAGCAGTACTTC. This sequence encodes CASSQEADAYEQYF. The chain has TRBV4-1 and TRBJ2-7, with TRBD2 as a possible D gene (5 bases). The CDR3 spans 14 residues. The germline V and J ends were trimmed by 0 bases and 2 bases, with 8 bases remaining between them. In germline, CDR1 is MGHRA, CDR2 YSYEKL.

The chain employs TRBV7-8 and TRBJ2-1, with 7 bases fitting TRBD2. The V gene end was trimmed by 3 bases and the J gene end by 6 bases; junction bases not matched to a gene: 2. This CDR3 has 13 residues. Germline-derived CDR1 and CDR2 are SGHVS and FQNEAQ. The DNA of the CDR3 is TGTGCCAGCAGCTTGTGGGGGGGCAATGAGCAGTTCTTC. This gives the protein CASSLWGGNEQFF.

The chain carries TRBV27 and TRBJ2-3; tentative D call: TRBD2 (6 bases). Germline V CDR1 and CDR2: MNHEY, SMNVEV (reference sequence). The CDR3 length is 15 residues. Trimming stripped 6 bases from V and 3 bases from J, with 16 bases between. CDR3 coding DNA: TGTGCCAGCAGCCTCCGGACGGGAGCGACAGATACGCAGTATTTT. Its translation is CASSLRTGATDTQYF.

As regards this clone: At one end, the junction sequence differs from germline, possibly due to a read error. The chain recombines TRBV3-1 (or the pseudogene TRBV3-2) with TRBJ1-6; TRBD1 matches 10 bases. This CDR3 is built from 13 residues. The germline gives CDR1 LGHDT, CDR2 YNNKEL (reference sequence). CDR3 in amino acids: CASSQGPGQGHYF. The DNA for the CDR3 is TGTGCCAGCAGCCAAGGCCCGGGACAGGGGCATTACTTT.

The rearrangement links TRBV30 to TRBJ2-5; 7 bases line up with TRBD1. V gave up 4 bases and J gave up 2 bases; unmatched junction bases: 4. From germline, CDR1 is GTSNPN and CDR2 SVGIG (reference sequence). The CDR3 is made up of 13 amino acids. CDR3 region: CAWNRGNQETQYF. DNA of the CDR3: TGTGCCTGGAACAGGGGCAATCAAGAGACCCAGTACTTC.

This chain uses TRBV4-1 with TRBJ2-5, with 14 positions matching TRBD2. The CDR3 consists of 17 residues. Germline-derived CDR1 and CDR2 are MGHRA and YSYEKL. Trimming at V came to 3 bases and at J to 2 bases, leaving 5 bases not matched to a gene. CDR3 nucleotide sequence: TGCGCCAGCAGCCAGGGGACTAGCGGGAGAGGTCAAGAGACCCAGTACTTC. Encoded protein: CASSQGTSGRGQETQYF.

The J gene is TRBJ1-2, the V gene TRBV28, with no clear D. V gave up 6 bases and J gave up 0 bases, with 5 bases separating them. This CDR3 contains 12 residues. Germline-derived CDR1 and CDR2 are MDHEN and SYDVKM. The CDR3 sequence is CASRLANYGYTF. CDR3 nucleotide sequence: TGTGCCAGCAGACTAGCTAACTATGGCTACACCTTC.

The rearrangement links TRBV30 to TRBJ1-1, with 9 bases identical to TRBD1. After removal of 0 bases from V and 10 bases from J, the junction contained 9 bases not matched to a gene. The CDR3 runs 14 residues. CDR1 is GTSNPN and CDR2 is SVGIG in the germline V gene (reference sequence). CDR3 protein: CAWSVGTGRSVAFF. CDR3 in DNA: TGTGCCTGGAGTGTGGGGACAGGGCGCTCCGTAGCTTTCTTT.

The chain recombines TRBV11-3 with TRBJ2-1, with 8 nucleotides matching TRBD1. The CDR3 extends over 19 amino acids. The V segment lost 5 bases and the J segment 7 bases; nucleotides outside the gene matches: 22. Germline loops: CDR1 SGHNT, CDR2 YENEEA. CDR3 protein: CASSTRTGSEGRPGNEQFF. DNA of the CDR3: TGTGCCAGCAGCACCCGGACAGGGTCGGAGGGGAGACCGGGGAATGAGCAGTTCTTC.

The chain uses TRBV10-3 and TRBJ1-5; no definite D call. CDR1 and CDR2 (germline): ENHRY, SYGVKD. With 4 bases removed from V and 1 base from J, the gap between germline ends came to 8 bases. The CDR3 has 14 residues. CDR3 loop: CAISGEGSNQPQHF. The CDR3 bases are TGTGCCATCAGTGGCGAGGGCAGCAATCAGCCCCAGCATTTT.

This clone was observed once. The V gene is TRBV6-5, the J gene TRBJ1-2, with TRBD1 as a possible D gene (5 bases). The CDR3 contains 14 residues. The germline CDR1 and CDR2 sequences are MNHEY and SVGAGI. Between the trimmed V and J ends, which lost 6 bases and 1 base, there was a span of 12 bases. CDR3 bases: TGTGCCAGCAGCGCCCTGACAGATAACTATGGCTACACCTTC. Its protein product is CASSALTDNYGYTF.

This chain uses TRBV11-2 with TRBJ2-1; 7 nucleotides align to TRBD2. The CDR3 has 13 amino acids. Germline CDR1 SGHAT, CDR2 FQNNGV. Losses at the gene ends were 5 bases for V and 7 bases for J; bases not matched to a gene: 5. The CDR3: CASSRGRENEQFF. The DNA for the CDR3 is TGTGCCAGCAGCCGGGGGAGGGAAAATGAGCAGTTCTTC.

V and J are TRBV27 and TRBJ2-5; D not resolved. Trimming cost V 8 bases and J 5 bases, with 18 bases left between them. CDR1 MNHEY and CDR2 SMNVEV come from the germline V gene (reference sequence). This CDR3 spans 14 amino acids. As DNA, the CDR3 is TGTGCCAGCGCTCAACGAACCTCCCGGGAGACCCAGTACTTC. It is translated as CASAQRTSRETQYF.

The chain uses TRBV5-1 and TRBJ2-2; unclear D gene. The CDR3 runs to 15 residues. Looked up from germline, CDR1 is SGHRS and CDR2 is YFSETQ. Trimming took off 3 bases at V and 5 bases at J, with 14 bases between the two ends. The CDR3 nucleotides are TGCGCCAGCAGCTCCTCTTTGAGTACTACCGGGGAGCTGTTTTTT. This sequence encodes CASSSSLSTTGELFF.

For the CDR3, the DNA is TGTGCCAGCAGCTTGGGGGGGGCAGCGCCAAGCTCCTACAATGAGCAGTTCTTC. It translates to CASSLGGAAPSSYNEQFF. This chain uses TRBV7-6 with TRBJ2-1; D perhaps matches TRBD2 (7 bases). Trimming removed 3 bases from V and 0 bases from J, with 18 bases in between. CDR1 is SGHVS, CDR2 FNYEAQ, per germline. The CDR3 is made up of 18 amino acids.